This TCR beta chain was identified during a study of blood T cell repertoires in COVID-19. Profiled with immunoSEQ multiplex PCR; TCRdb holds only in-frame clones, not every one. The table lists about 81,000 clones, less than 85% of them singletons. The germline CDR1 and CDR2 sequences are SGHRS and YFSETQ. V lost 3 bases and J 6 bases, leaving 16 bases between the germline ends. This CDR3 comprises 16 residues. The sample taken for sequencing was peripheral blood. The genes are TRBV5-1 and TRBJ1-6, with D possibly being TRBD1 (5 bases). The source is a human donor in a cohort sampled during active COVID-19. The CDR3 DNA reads TGCGCCAGCAGCTCCGGACATCTGGGGTCTAATTCACCCCTCCACTTT. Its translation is CASSSGHLGSNSPLHF.